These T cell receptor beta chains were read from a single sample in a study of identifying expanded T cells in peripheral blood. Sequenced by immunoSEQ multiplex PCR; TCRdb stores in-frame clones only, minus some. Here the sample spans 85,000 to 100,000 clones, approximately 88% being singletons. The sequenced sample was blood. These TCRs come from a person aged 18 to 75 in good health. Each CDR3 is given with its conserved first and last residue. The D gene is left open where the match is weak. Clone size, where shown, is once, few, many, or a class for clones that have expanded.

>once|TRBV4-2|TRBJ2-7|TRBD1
TGTGCCAGCAGCGGGACAGGGGGGACTATCGAGCAGTACTTC
CASSGTGGTIEQYF
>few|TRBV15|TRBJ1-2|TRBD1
TGTGCCACCAGCAGGGCACCAGGGGGCAACTATGGCTACACCTTC
CATSRAPGGNYGYTF
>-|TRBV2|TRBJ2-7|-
TGTGCCAGCAGTGAATTGAGGACGGCGGGGGAGCAGTACTTC
CASSELRTAGEQYF
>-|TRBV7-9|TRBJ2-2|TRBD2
TGTGCCAGCAGTTGGACTAGCGGGGTCGCCGGGGAGCTGTTTTTT
CASSWTSGVAGELFF
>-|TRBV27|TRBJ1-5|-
TGTGCCAGCAGTTCTGGACCCGGAGGGCAGCCCCAGCATTTT
CASSSGPGGQPQHF
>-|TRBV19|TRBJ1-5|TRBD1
TGTGCCTCAAATAACCCCAGGGGGAGGCATTATAGCAATCAGCCCCAGCATTTT
CASNNPRGRHYSNQPQHF
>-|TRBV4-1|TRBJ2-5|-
TGCGCCAGCAGCCAAGTTGGTATCTCAGGGGCGGGCGAGACCCAGTACTTC
CASSQVGISGAGETQYF
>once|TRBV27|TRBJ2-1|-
TGTGCCAGCAGCTCGGGTAGTGCCAGAAGCTCCTACAATGAGCAGTTCTTC
CASSSGSARSSYNEQFF
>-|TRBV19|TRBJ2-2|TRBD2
TGTGCCAGTAGTATTCGGGGGGTGGGCACCGGGGAGCTGTTTTTT
CASSIRGVGTGELFF
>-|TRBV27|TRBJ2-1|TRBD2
TGTGCCAGCAGAGTCCCTGGGAGGGCCTCCTACAATGAGCAGTTCTTC
CASRVPGRASYNEQFF
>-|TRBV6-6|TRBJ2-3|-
TGTGCCAGCAGTTACTCGAGTCTACAGACCACAGATACGCAGTATTTT
CASSYSSLQTTDTQYF
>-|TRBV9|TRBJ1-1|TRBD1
TGTGCCAGCAGCCCCCACCCAGGGACAGCGACTGAAGCTTTCTTT
CASSPHPGTATEAFF
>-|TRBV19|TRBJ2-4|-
TGTGCCAGTACCGGGGCCCAAATAGCCAAAAACATTCAGTACTTC
CASTGAQIAKNIQYF
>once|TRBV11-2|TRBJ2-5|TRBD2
TGTGCCAGCAGTACCGGGACTAGCGCCCTCCCGAATCAAGAGACCCAGTACTTC
CASSTGTSALPNQETQYF
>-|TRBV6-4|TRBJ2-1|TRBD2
TGTGCCAGCAGTGACTCGGAGCGGGAGGATATGGATGAGCAGTTCTTC
CASSDSEREDMDEQFF
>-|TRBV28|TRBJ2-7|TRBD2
TGTGCCAGCAGCAGGACTAGCGGGCTTAACTACGAGCAGTACTTC
CASSRTSGLNYEQYF
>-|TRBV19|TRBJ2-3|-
TGTGCCAGTAGTATTGGTTTGGGAGGAGATACGCAGTATTTT
CASSIGLGGDTQYF
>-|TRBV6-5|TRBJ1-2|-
TGTGCCAGCAGCCCTTCCGCCGGTGGGGGCTACACCTTC
CASSPSAGGGYTF
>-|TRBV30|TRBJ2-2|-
TGTGCCTGGAGTGTAATTCGGATGGACACCGGGGAGCTGTTTTTT
CAWSVIRMDTGELFF
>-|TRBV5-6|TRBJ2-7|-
TGTGCCAGCAGCTATTTGACCTACGAGCAGTACTTC
CASSYLTYEQYF
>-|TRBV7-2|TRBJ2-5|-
TGTGCCAGCAGCCCCCCCTTGGGGACCACCGCTCAAGAGACCCAGTACTTC
CASSPPLGTTAQETQYF
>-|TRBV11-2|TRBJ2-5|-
TGTGCCAGCAGCTTAAACCCCAGCGGCCAAGAGACCCAGTACTTC
CASSLNPSGQETQYF
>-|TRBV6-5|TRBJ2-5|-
TGTGCCAGCAGTGCCTCACCGGCCCTCCAAGAGACCCAGTACTTC
CASSASPALQETQYF
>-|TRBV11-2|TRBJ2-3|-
TGTGCCAGCAGCTTAGTGGGCATCAGCACAGATACGCAGTATTTT
CASSLVGISTDTQYF
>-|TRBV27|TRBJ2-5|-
TGTGCCAGCAGGGAAGAAGAGACCCAGTACTTC
CASREEETQYF
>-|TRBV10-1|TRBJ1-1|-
TGCGCCACAGGGAGAGAGGGGCCTGAAGCTTTCTTT
CATGREGPEAFF
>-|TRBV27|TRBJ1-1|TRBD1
TGTGCCAGCAAGGCGGGACAGGCCTTTTTTTCGGAGGCTTTCTTT
CASKAGQAFFSEAFF
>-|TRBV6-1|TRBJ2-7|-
TGTGCCAGCTCCCTGCGGGGAACCTACGAGCAGTACTTC
CASSLRGTYEQYF
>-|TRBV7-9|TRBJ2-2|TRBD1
TGTGCCAGCAGCTTAGCGGGCGGACAGGGGGGCACCGGGGAGCTGTTTTTT
CASSLAGGQGGTGELFF
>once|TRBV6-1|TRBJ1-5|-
TGTGCCAGCAGTGAAGAGGACGGTCGATCGCAGCCCCAGCATTTT
CASSEEDGRSQPQHF
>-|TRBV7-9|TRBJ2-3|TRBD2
TGTGCCAGCAGTACGATTAGCGGGAGAGGCACAGATACGCAGTATTTT
CASSTISGRGTDTQYF
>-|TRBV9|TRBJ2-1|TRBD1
TGTGCCAGCAGTTTGGGACAGGGCTCCTACAATGAGCAGTTCTTC
CASSLGQGSYNEQFF
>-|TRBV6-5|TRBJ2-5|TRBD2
TGTGCCAGCAGTTACGGGGCAGGGTCGGGGGGAGAGACCCAGTACTTC
CASSYGAGSGGETQYF
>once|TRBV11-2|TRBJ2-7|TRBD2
TGTGCCAGCAGCTTAAGGCTAGCGGGAATTTACGAGCAGTACTTC
CASSLRLAGIYEQYF
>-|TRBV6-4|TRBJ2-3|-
TGTGCCAGCAGTGACGGAGGGGGCACAGATACGCAGTATTTT
CASSDGGGTDTQYF
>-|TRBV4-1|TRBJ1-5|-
TGCGCCAGCACCCCGAGGGAGGGGTACAATCAGCCCCAGCATTTT
CASTPREGYNQPQHF
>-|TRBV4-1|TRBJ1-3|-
TGCGCCAGCAGCCAAGAGTTGTCCGGCACCATATATTTT
CASSQELSGTIYF
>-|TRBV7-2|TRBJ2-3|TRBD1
TGTGCCAGCAGCTTGGGGACAGGTCCTTCAGATACGCAGTATTTT
CASSLGTGPSDTQYF
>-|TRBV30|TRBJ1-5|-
TGTGCCTGGAGTGCCGTCAATAGCAATCAGCCCCAGCATTTT
CAWSAVNSNQPQHF
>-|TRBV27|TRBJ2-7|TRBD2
TGTGCCAGCAGACAACGGGGGGAAGACTACGAGCAGTACTTC
CASRQRGEDYEQYF
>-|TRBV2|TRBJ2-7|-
TGTGCCAGCAACCCAGGTGGGGGGTTCGAGCAGTACTTC
CASNPGGGFEQYF
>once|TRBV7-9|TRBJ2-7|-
TGTGCCAGCAGCTTAAAGTCCTACGAGCAGTACTTC
CASSLKSYEQYF
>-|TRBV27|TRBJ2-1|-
TGTGCCAGCAGTCCCACCCCGGCGGGTGGGTATCACAATGAGCAGTTCTTC
CASSPTPAGGYHNEQFF
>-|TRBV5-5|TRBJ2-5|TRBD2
TGTGCCAGCAGCTCTGGACTAGCGGGGGAAGAGACCCAGTACTTC
CASSSGLAGEETQYF
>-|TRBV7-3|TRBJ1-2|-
TGTGCCAGCAGCCCGGGTCAACGAGGTGGCTACACCTTC
CASSPGQRGGYTF
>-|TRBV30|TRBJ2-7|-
TGTGCCTGGAGTGTATCCGTAGGGGAGCAGTACTTC
CAWSVSVGEQYF
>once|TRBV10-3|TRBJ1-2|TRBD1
TGTGCCATCAGCACAAAGTTAGGACAGGGCGGTAGCTATGGCTACACCTTC
CAISTKLGQGGSYGYTF
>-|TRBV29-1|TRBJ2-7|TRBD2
TGCAGCGTTGAAGGAGCGGGGTTCTACGAGCAGTACTTC
CSVEGAGFYEQYF
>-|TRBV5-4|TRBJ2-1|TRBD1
TGTGCCAGCAGCCCACGACCGGGACAGGCTACCAATGAGCAGTTCTTC
CASSPRPGQATNEQFF
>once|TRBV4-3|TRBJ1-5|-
TGCGCCAGCAGCCAAGTGACAGATAATCAGCCCCAGCATTTT
CASSQVTDNQPQHF
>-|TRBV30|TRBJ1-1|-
TGTGCCTGGAGTGGTAGTAACACTGAAGCTTTCTTT
CAWSGSNTEAFF
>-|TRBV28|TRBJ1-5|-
TGTGCCACAAGGGTACAGAGCAATCAGCCCCAGCATTTT
CATRVQSNQPQHF
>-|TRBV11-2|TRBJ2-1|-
TGTGCCAGCAGCCAAAGATTCCCGACTCTACAACGGCCTTACAATGAGCAGTTCTTC
CASSQRFPTLQRPYNEQFF
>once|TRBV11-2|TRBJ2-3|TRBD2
TGTGCCAGCAGCTTACAACCATTAGCGGGGGGCACAGATACGCAGTATTTT
CASSLQPLAGGTDTQYF
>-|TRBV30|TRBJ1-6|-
TGTGCCTGGAGTGTGGTATCGAATTCACCCCTCCACTTT
CAWSVVSNSPLHF